Here is one TCR beta chain with its context. The CDR3 covers 15 residues. Trimming took 6 bases from V and 1 from J; bases not matched to a gene: 8. Germline CDR1 MNHEY, CDR2 SVGAGI. TCRdb keeps only in-frame clones here, not all; method: immunoSEQ multiplex PCR. This sample carries about 90,000 clones, roughly three quarters of them seen once, and the ten largest clones take approximately 10%. This sample is part of a study of blood T cell repertoires in COVID-19. The sample comprised peripheral blood. The J gene is TRBJ2-7, the V gene TRBV6-5, with 8 bases identical to TRBD1. The receptor was isolated from an elderly woman with acute or convalescent COVID-19. The CDR3 DNA sequence: TGTGCCAGCAGAAAAACAGGACAGGGATCCTACGAGCAGTACTTC. Its translation: CASRKTGQGSYEQYF.